The rows below give T cell receptor beta chains drawn from one sample of a study of blood T cell repertoires in COVID-19. Libraries were prepared by immunoSEQ multiplex PCR; TCRdb keeps only in-frame clonotypes and omits some of them. The data hold about 15,000 clones, with roughly 90% observed a single time. The sequencing input was peripheral blood. Receptors were obtained from a human donor in a cohort sampled during active COVID-19. Each CDR3 is given with its conserved first and last residue. The order of the fields is D gene, clone size, V gene, J gene, CDR3 protein, CDR3 DNA. D genes are given only for firm matches. Not every row has a clone size; where given, it reads once, few, many or a size class.

TRBD1	NA	TRBV15	TRBJ1-5	CATSRMGQASNQPQHF	TGTGCCACCAGCAGAATGGGACAGGCTAGCAATCAGCCCCAGCATTTT
NA	NA	TRBV5-1	TRBJ1-1	CASSFLEGTEAFF	TGCGCCAGCAGCTTTTTGGAGGGAACTGAAGCTTTCTTT
TRBD1	NA	TRBV7-7	TRBJ2-1	CASRPGVRDRGNEQFF	TGTGCTAGCAGACCCGGGGTCAGGGACAGGGGCAATGAGCAGTTCTTC
NA	NA	TRBV7-8	TRBJ2-5	CASSLASGRVGQETQYF	TGTGCCAGCAGCTTAGCGAGCGGTAGGGTAGGCCAAGAGACCCAGTACTTC
TRBD1	NA	TRBV2	TRBJ1-2	CASSVKQGVYGYTF	TGTGCCAGCAGTGTGAAACAGGGGGTCTATGGCTACACCTTC
NA	NA	TRBV6-5	TRBJ1-2	CASRGGDYGYTF	TGTGCCAGCAGGGGGGGGGATTATGGCTACACCTTC
TRBD1	NA	TRBV15	TRBJ1-2	CATSRTGDGYTF	TGTGCCACCAGCAGAACAGGGGATGGCTACACCTTC
NA	NA	TRBV3-1/TRBV3-2	TRBJ2-5	CASSQGTASEGQYF	TGTGCCAGCAGCCAAGGTACGGCGTCCGAGGGCCAGTACTTC
TRBD2	NA	TRBV5-1	TRBJ2-3	CASSSGLAGATDTQYF	TGCGCCAGCAGCTCAGGACTAGCGGGGGCCACAGATACGCAGTATTTT
NA	NA	TRBV5-1	TRBJ2-6	CASSLLRGGLRGANVLTF	TGCGCCAGCAGCTTGCTTCGCGGTGGCCTTAGAGGGGCCAACGTCCTGACTTTC
NA	NA	TRBV5-1	TRBJ1-1	CASSLGANTEAFF	TGCGCCAGCAGCTTGGGGGCGAACACTGAAGCTTTCTTT
NA	NA	TRBV5-1	TRBJ2-5	CASSLDGRKETQYF	TGCGCCAGCAGCTTGGATGGCAGAAAAGAGACCCAGTACTTC
NA	medium-sized	TRBV27	TRBJ1-4	CASSSDPAGEKLFF	TGTGCCAGCAGTTCCGACCCAGCCGGGGAAAAACTGTTTTTT
TRBD1	once	TRBV7-2	TRBJ1-2	CASSLGQGINYGYTF	TGTGCCAGCAGCCTCGGACAGGGGATTAACTATGGCTACACCTTC
NA	NA	TRBV30	TRBJ1-1	CAVMEGPLGTEAFF	TGTGCCGTTATGGAGGGGCCCTTGGGGACTGAAGCTTTCTTT
TRBD1	once	TRBV5-6	TRBJ1-1	CASSPGQGVYEAFF	TGTGCCAGCAGCCCTGGACAGGGGGTCTATGAAGCTTTCTTT
TRBD1	NA	TRBV5-1	TRBJ1-2	CASSPGQGGEGYTF	TGCGCCAGCAGCCCCGGACAGGGGGGAGAAGGCTACACCTTC
TRBD1	NA	TRBV15	TRBJ1-2	CATARTGYGYTF	TGTGCCACCGCGAGGACAGGGTACGGCTACACCTTC
TRBD1	NA	TRBV19	TRBJ2-1	CASSIAHGTGNEQFF	TGTGCCAGTAGTATAGCCCATGGGACAGGGAATGAGCAGTTCTTC
TRBD1	NA	TRBV5-1	TRBJ1-6	CASSFEDRASDNSPLHF	TGCGCCAGCAGCTTCGAGGACAGGGCCTCGGATAATTCACCCCTCCACTTT
TRBD1	NA	TRBV5-1	TRBJ1-1	CASSFTGGLNTEAFF	TGCGCCAGCAGCTTCACAGGGGGCTTGAACACTGAAGCTTTCTTT
NA	NA	TRBV30	TRBJ1-5	CAWSPPPGINQPQHF	TGTGCCTGGAGTCCCCCTCCAGGGATCAATCAGCCCCAGCATTTT
TRBD1	NA	TRBV6-6	TRBJ1-2	CASSTQGAYGYTF	TGTGCCAGCAGTACACAGGGGGCCTATGGCTACACCTTC
TRBD1	once	TRBV6-6	TRBJ1-6	CASSYSRGQINSPLHF	TGTGCCAGCAGTTACTCCCGGGGACAGATTAATTCACCCCTCCACTTT
TRBD1	NA	TRBV25-1	TRBJ2-1	CASSEWGRGTYNEQFF	TGTGCCAGCAGTGAATGGGGCAGGGGGACCTACAATGAGCAGTTCTTC
TRBD2	NA	TRBV5-1	TRBJ2-1	CASRRTSGSSYNEQFF	TGCGCCAGCAGGCGGACTAGCGGGAGCTCCTACAATGAGCAGTTCTTC
NA	NA	TRBV6-5	TRBJ2-3	CASSLAGVRADTQYF	TGTGCCAGCAGTTTGGCGGGCGTAAGGGCAGATACGCAGTATTTT
NA	once	TRBV3-1/TRBV3-2	TRBJ1-1	CASSHRGDTEAFF	TGTGCCAGCAGCCATCGGGGTGACACTGAAGCTTTCTTT
NA	NA	TRBV30	TRBJ2-1	CAWSVGGAGVTIGRNEQFF	TGTGCCTGGAGTGTAGGGGGGGCAGGGGTCACCATTGGTAGGAATGAGCAGTTCTTC
NA	NA	TRBV11-2	TRBJ2-3	CASSSRYATDTQYF	TGTGCCAGCAGCTCCCGGTACGCCACAGATACGCAGTATTTT
TRBD1	once	TRBV5-1	TRBJ1-2	CASSFSSTGFSAGYTF	TGCGCCAGCAGCTTTTCCTCGACAGGGTTTTCGGCGGGCTACACCTTC
TRBD1	few	TRBV7-9	TRBJ1-5	CASSLGTGARPQHF	TGTGCCAGCAGCTTAGGGACAGGGGCACGGCCCCAGCATTTT
TRBD1	NA	TRBV25-1	TRBJ2-7	CASSPRDRDHEQYF	TGTGCCAGCAGTCCCAGAGACAGGGACCACGAGCAGTACTTC
NA	NA	TRBV6-2/TRBV6-3	TRBJ2-7	CASSYLQGTYEQYF	TGTGCCAGCAGTTACTTACAGGGTACCTACGAGCAGTACTTC
NA	NA	TRBV7-6	TRBJ2-1	CASSLFRGSGVRDNEQFF	TGTGCCAGCAGCTTATTTCGCGGGTCCGGGGTCCGGGACAATGAGCAGTTCTTC
NA	NA	TRBV5-5	TRBJ2-1	CASSLGGTRDNEQFF	TGTGCCAGCAGCTTGGGAGGGACACGTGACAATGAGCAGTTCTTC
TRBD1	NA	TRBV11-2	TRBJ1-2	CASSPQGNYGYTF	TGTGCCAGCAGCCCACAGGGGAACTATGGCTACACCTTC
NA	NA	TRBV7-2	TRBJ2-3	CASSSRWGAAPDTQYF	TGTGCCAGCAGCTCCCGCTGGGGAGCAGCGCCAGATACGCAGTATTTT
TRBD1	once	TRBV15	TRBJ2-2	CATSTNRGLGELFF	TGTGCCACCAGCACCAACAGGGGGCTGGGGGAGCTGTTTTTT
TRBD1	NA	TRBV10-2	TRBJ1-2	CATGTGFPGTF	TGCGCCACCGGGACAGGGTTCCCGGGCACCTTC
TRBD2	NA	TRBV12-5	TRBJ2-4	CASGLVPLLAGVAKNIQYF	TGTGCTAGTGGTTTGGTACCCCTACTAGCGGGGGTAGCCAAAAACATTCAGTACTTC
TRBD2	NA	TRBV19	TRBJ2-7	CASSITTGGSYEQYF	TGTGCCAGTAGTATAACGACGGGGGGGTCCTACGAGCAGTACTTC
TRBD1	NA	TRBV6-5	TRBJ1-2	CASSYGQGARGGYTF	TGTGCCAGCAGTTACGGACAGGGGGCTAGAGGCGGCTACACCTTC
TRBD1	NA	TRBV6-5	TRBJ1-5	CASSRSGGGQPQHF	TGTGCCAGCAGCCGGTCAGGGGGCGGTCAGCCCCAGCATTTT
NA	NA	TRBV5-5	TRBJ1-4	CASSLARLGDEKLFF	TGTGCCAGCAGCTTGGCCAGGTTAGGGGATGAAAAACTGTTTTTT
NA	NA	TRBV7-6	TRBJ1-3	CASSLSGQGGGNTIYF	TGTGCCAGCAGCTTATCCGGGCAGGGTGGTGGAAACACCATATATTTT
NA	NA	TRBV6-5	TRBJ1-4	CASSLRQDPNEKLFF	TGTGCCAGCAGTTTAAGACAGGACCCTAATGAAAAACTGTTTTTT
NA	NA	TRBV15	TRBJ2-7	CATSRRAARGNEQYF	TGTGCCACCAGCAGACGGGCGGCCAGGGGCAACGAGCAGTACTTC
NA	few	TRBV2	TRBJ2-5	CASSNIQETQYF	TGTGCCAGCAGTAACATCCAAGAGACCCAGTACTTC
NA	once	TRBV27	TRBJ1-2	CASSWDPAGSLRGYTF	TGTGCCAGCAGTTGGGACCCCGCCGGGAGCCTGAGAGGCTACACCTTC
NA	NA	TRBV30	TRBJ2-7	CAWSVTGLEQYF	TGTGCCTGGAGTGTAACTGGGCTCGAGCAGTACTTC
NA	NA	TRBV5-6	TRBJ1-4	CASSLWEGTEKLFF	TGTGCCAGCAGCTTGTGGGAGGGTACCGAAAAACTGTTTTTT